The rows below give T cell receptor beta chains drawn from one sample of a study of blood T cell repertoires in COVID-19. Only in-frame clones appear in the TCRdb table, and some are missing; sequencing was by immunoSEQ multiplex PCR. Of under 200,000 clones in the sample, approximately 86% are singletons; the top ten hold about 1.2%. Source material: peripheral blood. All receptors come from a man in his sixties who had recovered from COVID-19. Each CDR3 is given without its conserved first and last residue. Fields, in order: J gene, clone size, V gene, CDR3 protein. Size tells how often a clone was seen (once, few, many) or the class of an expanded clone, and some rows leave it out.

J: TRBJ2-3
size: .
V: TRBV6-2/TRBV6-3
CDR3: ASSPHFSGGVSVTDTQY

J: TRBJ2-7
size: .
V: TRBV7-2
CDR3: ASSPGTSGGAYEQY

J: TRBJ1-5
size: .
V: TRBV4-2
CDR3: ASSQEGPGQPQH

J: TRBJ1-4
size: .
V: TRBV13
CDR3: ASSFGQGGVESEKLF

J: TRBJ1-6
size: .
V: TRBV7-8
CDR3: ASSPLRTGNTPLH

J: TRBJ2-7
size: .
V: TRBV11-1
CDR3: ASSLSLYEQY

J: TRBJ1-2
size: .
V: TRBV12-3/TRBV12-4
CDR3: ASSLGQGRGYT

J: TRBJ1-2
size: .
V: TRBV7-2
CDR3: ASSLATDFYGYT

J: TRBJ2-2
size: .
V: TRBV11-3
CDR3: ASSFRTGAGELF

J: TRBJ2-2
size: .
V: TRBV12-3/TRBV12-4
CDR3: ASTRRGTGELF

J: TRBJ2-5
size: .
V: TRBV6-5
CDR3: ASSYLPQGIGETQY

J: TRBJ1-2
size: .
V: TRBV4-2
CDR3: ASSQEPGQENYGYT

J: TRBJ2-5
size: .
V: TRBV4-3
CDR3: ASSQREGGETQY

J: TRBJ2-1
size: .
V: TRBV19
CDR3: ATSTSGGAREQF

J: TRBJ2-1
size: .
V: TRBV9
CDR3: ASSVGVAGGYNEQF

J: TRBJ2-7
size: .
V: TRBV5-1
CDR3: ASSLGQGSYEQY

J: TRBJ2-7
size: .
V: TRBV20-1
CDR3: SASPGTGSYEQY

J: TRBJ2-1
size: .
V: TRBV27
CDR3: ASSQTPGQGADEQF

J: TRBJ1-1
size: .
V: TRBV9
CDR3: ASSVAISSQQEAF

J: TRBJ2-3
size: .
V: TRBV7-3
CDR3: ASTTGASNTQY

J: TRBJ1-5
size: .
V: TRBV7-9
CDR3: ASSSGGYSNQPQH

J: TRBJ1-1
size: .
V: TRBV19
CDR3: ASSDYPDTRNTEAF

J: TRBJ2-5
size: .
V: TRBV3-1/TRBV3-2
CDR3: ASSRTAQETQY

J: TRBJ1-4
size: .
V: TRBV5-4
CDR3: ASSSQGLEKLF

J: TRBJ2-2
size: many
V: TRBV9
CDR3: ASSGTSGLPGELF

J: TRBJ1-3
size: .
V: TRBV4-1
CDR3: ASSRGSGNTIY

J: TRBJ2-7
size: .
V: TRBV5-5
CDR3: ASSLVGQQQYEQY

J: TRBJ1-6
size: once
V: TRBV7-9
CDR3: ASSLIGQGGNSPLH

J: TRBJ1-6
size: .
V: TRBV9
CDR3: ASSVGKGVVVPLH

J: TRBJ2-7
size: .
V: TRBV19
CDR3: ASSILPSGSEQY

J: TRBJ2-3
size: .
V: TRBV11-2
CDR3: ASSPTSVGGTDTQY

J: TRBJ2-5
size: .
V: TRBV7-2
CDR3: ASSVYGGQETQY

J: TRBJ2-2
size: .
V: TRBV6-5
CDR3: ASSTGTETGELF

J: TRBJ2-5
size: once
V: TRBV5-8
CDR3: ASSLLGTSQETQY

J: TRBJ1-1
size: .
V: TRBV24-1
CDR3: ATVSGTGGRDTEAF

J: TRBJ1-1
size: .
V: TRBV10-3
CDR3: AISESLDRNTEAF

J: TRBJ1-2
size: .
V: TRBV6-5
CDR3: ASSYQGWGYGYT

J: TRBJ1-2
size: .
V: TRBV9
CDR3: ASSDRFNYGYT

J: TRBJ1-5
size: .
V: TRBV18
CDR3: ASSPPGGNQPQH

J: TRBJ2-3
size: .
V: TRBV28
CDR3: ASSFQGSVVHTQY

J: TRBJ2-7
size: .
V: TRBV10-3
CDR3: AISETSGVIYEQY

J: TRBJ1-1
size: .
V: TRBV18
CDR3: ASGGNGEAF

J: TRBJ2-7
size: .
V: TRBV6-5
CDR3: ASSYRGSASYEQY

J: TRBJ2-3
size: .
V: TRBV6-6
CDR3: ASSPGGRGGLDTQY

J: TRBJ1-3
size: .
V: TRBV29-1
CDR3: SAGTTTPGNTIY

J: TRBJ2-1
size: .
V: TRBV11-1
CDR3: ASSPRVAGDNEQF

J: TRBJ1-4
size: once
V: TRBV27
CDR3: ASSPPPGQWGRLF

J: TRBJ1-1
size: .
V: TRBV24-1
CDR3: ATRMTGPNTEAF

J: TRBJ2-2
size: .
V: TRBV6-6
CDR3: ASSFGLAGVAGELF

J: TRBJ2-3
size: .
V: TRBV18
CDR3: ASSRTPASTDTQY

J: TRBJ2-7
size: .
V: TRBV19
CDR3: ASSLAGAYEQY

J: TRBJ1-4
size: .
V: TRBV6-5
CDR3: ASSSQGTNEKLF

J: TRBJ2-3
size: once
V: TRBV12-5
CDR3: ASEEGRGSTDTQY

J: TRBJ2-3
size: .
V: TRBV7-2
CDR3: ASSLGDRGPDTQY